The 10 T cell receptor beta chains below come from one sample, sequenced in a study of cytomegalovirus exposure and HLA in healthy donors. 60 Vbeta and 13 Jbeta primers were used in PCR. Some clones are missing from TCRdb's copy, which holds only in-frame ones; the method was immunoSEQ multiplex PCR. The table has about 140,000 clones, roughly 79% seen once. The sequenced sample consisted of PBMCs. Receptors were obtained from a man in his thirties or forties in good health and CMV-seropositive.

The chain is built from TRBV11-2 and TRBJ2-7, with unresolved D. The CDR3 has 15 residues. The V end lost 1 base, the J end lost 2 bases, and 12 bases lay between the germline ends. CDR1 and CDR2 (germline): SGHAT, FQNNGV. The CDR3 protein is CASSLGSDTTYEQYF. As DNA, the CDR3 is TGTGCCAGCAGCTTAGGTAGTGACACAACCTACGAGCAGTACTTC.

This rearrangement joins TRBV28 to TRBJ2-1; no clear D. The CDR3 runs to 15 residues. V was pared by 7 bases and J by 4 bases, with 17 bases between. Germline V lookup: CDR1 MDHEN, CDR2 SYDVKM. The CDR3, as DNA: TGTGCCAGCAAAAAAGGAACAGAGCCTTACAATGAGCAGTTCTTC. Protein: CASKKGTEPYNEQFF.

CDR3 DNA: TGTGCCAGCAGCGTCGGACTAGCGGGAGCCGGCACAGATACGCAGTATTTT. Translation gives CASSVGLAGAGTDTQYF. The rearrangement joins TRBV9 to TRBJ2-3; 13 bases agree with TRBD2. This CDR3 comprises 17 residues. V was clipped by 2 bases and J by 1 base; unmatched bases: 4. Germline V gene sequence: CDR1 SGDLS, CDR2 YYNGEE.

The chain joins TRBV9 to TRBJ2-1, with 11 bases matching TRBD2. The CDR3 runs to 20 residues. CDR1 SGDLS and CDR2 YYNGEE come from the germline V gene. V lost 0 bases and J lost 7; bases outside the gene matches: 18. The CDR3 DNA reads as TGTGCCAGCAGCGTAGCTCTCGGCTCGACGAGACTAGCGGGGAGGAATGAGCAGTTCTTC. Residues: CASSVALGSTRLAGRNEQFF.

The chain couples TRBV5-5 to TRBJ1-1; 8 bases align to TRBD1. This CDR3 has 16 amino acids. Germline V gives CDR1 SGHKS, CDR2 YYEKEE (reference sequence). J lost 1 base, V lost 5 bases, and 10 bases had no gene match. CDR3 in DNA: TGTGCCAGCAGACTTCAGGGGGCAGAGCGGAACACTGAAGCTTTCTTT. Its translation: CASRLQGAERNTEAFF.

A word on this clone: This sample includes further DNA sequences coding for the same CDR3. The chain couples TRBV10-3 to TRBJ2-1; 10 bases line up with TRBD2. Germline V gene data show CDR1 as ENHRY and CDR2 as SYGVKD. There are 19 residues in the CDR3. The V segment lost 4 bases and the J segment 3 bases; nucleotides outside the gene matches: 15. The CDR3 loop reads CAISAGVGAGGPVYNEQFF. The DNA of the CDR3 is TGTGCCATCAGTGCCGGCGTTGGAGCGGGAGGGCCAGTCTACAATGAGCAGTTCTTC.

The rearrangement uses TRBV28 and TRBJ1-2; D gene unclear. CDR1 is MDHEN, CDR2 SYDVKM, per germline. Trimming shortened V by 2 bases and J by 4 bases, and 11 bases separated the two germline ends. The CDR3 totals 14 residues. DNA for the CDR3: TGTGCCAGCAGTTTAGAGGTATCGGCCTATGGCTACACCTTC. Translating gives CASSLEVSAYGYTF.

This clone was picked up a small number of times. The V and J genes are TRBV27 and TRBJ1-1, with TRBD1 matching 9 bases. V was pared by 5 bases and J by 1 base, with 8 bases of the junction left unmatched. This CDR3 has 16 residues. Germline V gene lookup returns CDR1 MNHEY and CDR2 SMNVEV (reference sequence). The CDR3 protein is CASSGRGTGKNTEAFF. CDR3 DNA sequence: TGTGCCAGCAGTGGTAGGGGGACAGGGAAGAACACTGAAGCTTTCTTT.

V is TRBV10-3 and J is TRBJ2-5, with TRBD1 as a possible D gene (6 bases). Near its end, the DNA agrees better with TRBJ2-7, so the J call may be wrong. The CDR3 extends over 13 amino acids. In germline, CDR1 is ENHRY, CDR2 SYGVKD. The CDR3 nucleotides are TGTGCCATCACCAGTTCAGGGGATCACGAGCAGTACTTC. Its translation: CAITSSGDHEQYF.

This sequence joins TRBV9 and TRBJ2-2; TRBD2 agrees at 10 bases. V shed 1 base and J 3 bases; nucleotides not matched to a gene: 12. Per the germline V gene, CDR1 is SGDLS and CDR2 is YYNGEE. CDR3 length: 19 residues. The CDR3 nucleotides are TGTGCCAGCAGCGTATTAGGGGGGGCTAGCGGGGGTCACACCGGGGAGCTGTTTTTT. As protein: CASSVLGGASGGHTGELFF.